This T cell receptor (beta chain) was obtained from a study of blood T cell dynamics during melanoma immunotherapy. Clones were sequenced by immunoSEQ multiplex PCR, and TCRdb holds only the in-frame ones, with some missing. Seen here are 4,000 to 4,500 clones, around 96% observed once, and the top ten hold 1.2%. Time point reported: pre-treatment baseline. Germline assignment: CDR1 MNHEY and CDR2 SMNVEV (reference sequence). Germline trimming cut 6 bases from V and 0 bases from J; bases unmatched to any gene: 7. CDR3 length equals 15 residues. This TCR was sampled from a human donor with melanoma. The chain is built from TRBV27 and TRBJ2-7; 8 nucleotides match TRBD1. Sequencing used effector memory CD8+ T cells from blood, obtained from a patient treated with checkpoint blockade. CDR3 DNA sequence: TGTGCCAGCAGCACAGGGGGTGGGAGCTCCTACGAGCAGTACTTC. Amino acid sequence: CASSTGGGSSYEQYF.